The 11 T cell receptor beta chains listed next were all sequenced from one sample in a study of T cell repertoires in cytomegalovirus infection. TCRdb fed the reads into MiXCR, producing one record per CDR3 protein. The sample carries tens of thousands of distinct CDR3 sequences, about 18% recorded once. Their target antigens are unknown. This specimen consisted of CD8+ T cells from cultured PBMCs, obtained from culture after CMV antigen stimulation. Receptors were obtained from a human donor in good health (CMV status not recorded). Some clones in this sample may be carry-over from other donors' samples.

The J gene is TRBJ1-5, the V gene TRBV7-3, with D hard to call. Trimming took off 0 bases at V and 2 bases at J, with 8 bases between the two ends. Germline V CDR1 and CDR2: SGHTA, FQGTGA. The length of the CDR3 is 15 residues. Written as DNA, the CDR3 is TGTGCCAGCAGCTTAACCCCTGGGGGCAATCAGCCCCAGCATTTT. It codes for CASSLTPGGNQPQHF.

This clonotype was counted between two and nine times. The rearrangement links TRBV12-3 or TRBV12-4 to TRBJ1-2; D unresolved. CDR3 size: 15 residues. The germline V and J ends were trimmed by 3 bases and 3 bases, with 14 bases remaining between them. CDR3 coding DNA: TGTGCCAGCAGTTTCTTTTTCGGGGTAGACTATGGCTACACCTTC. It yields the protein CASSFFFGVDYGYTF.

This chain uses TRBV7-2 with TRBJ2-3; 9 bases agree with TRBD1. The CDR3 contains 15 residues. V trimming: 4 bases; J trimming: 3 bases; junction bases outside the gene matches: 5. CDR1 is SGHTA and CDR2 is FQGNSA in the germline V gene. The CDR3 region has the DNA TGTGCCAGCAGCTCGACAGGGGGTAAGACAGATACGCAGTATTTT. This gives the protein CASSSTGGKTDTQYF. Supplemented by reference TRBV7-2 and TRBJ2-3, the full variable domain reads GAGVSQSPSNKVTEKGKDVELRCDPISGHTALYWYRQSLGQGLEFLIYFQGNSAPDKSGLPSDRFSAERTGGSVSTLTIQRTQQEDSAVYLCASSSTGGKTDTQYFGPGTRLTVL.

The rearrangement uses TRBV7-9 and TRBJ2-1; D gene ambiguous. V lost 5 bases and J lost 9, with 8 bases in between. The length of the CDR3 is 11 residues. Germline loops: CDR1 SEHNR, CDR2 FQNEAQ (reference sequence). The CDR3 DNA reads as TGTGCCAGCAGCCCCTCGGGTGAGCAGTTCTTC. This gives the protein CASSPSGEQFF.

The chain employs TRBV6-1 and TRBJ1-5; maybe TRBD1 (5 bases). V dropped 7 bases and J dropped 4 bases, with 17 bases sitting between them. CDR1 is MNHNS and CDR2 is SASEGT in the germline V gene. This CDR3 contains 15 residues. The CDR3 DNA reads as TGTGCCAGCACCATACAGGCAGGTTATAATCAGCCCCAGCATTTT. Protein sequence: CASTIQAGYNQPQHF.

Only a few counts were recorded for this clonotype. The chain employs TRBV27 and TRBJ2-3; no clear D. This CDR3 region has 14 residues. Looked up from germline, CDR1 is MNHEY and CDR2 is SMNVEV (reference sequence). V was shortened by 2 bases and J by 3 bases, with 9 bases between the two germline ends. This chain's CDR3 is CASSLLGYTDTQYF. Written as DNA, the CDR3 is TGTGCCAGCAGTTTACTGGGTTATACAGATACGCAGTATTTT.

This clonotype was picked up a small number of times. This chain uses TRBV6-1 with TRBJ2-7, with 7 bases fitting TRBD1. Germline V lookup: CDR1 MNHNS, CDR2 SASEGT. This CDR3 contains 15 residues. V lost 2 bases to trimming and J lost 3 bases; unmatched junction nucleotides: 7. CDR3 coding DNA: TGTGCCAGCAGTGAATATAGAGACAGGGACTACGAGCAGTACTTC. Protein sequence: CASSEYRDRDYEQYF.

The V gene is TRBV7-2, the J gene TRBJ2-7; 7 nucleotides align to TRBD2. The CDR3 runs to 15 residues. Germline V gene data show CDR1 as SGHTA and CDR2 as FQGNSA. V shed 6 bases and J 5 bases; nucleotides not matched to a gene: 13. CDR3: CASRWGGGGIDEQYF. The CDR3 bases are TGTGCCAGCAGGTGGGGAGGCGGGGGTATTGACGAGCAGTACTTC.

This clonotype has more than one count but fewer than ten. The gene calls are TRBV20-1 and TRBJ2-4; D could derive from TRBD1 or TRBD2 (5 bases each). CDR3 size: 19 residues. The V end was cut by 0 bases, the J end by 3 bases, with 24 bases between. CDR1 and CDR2 from the germline V gene are DFQATT and SNEGSKA (reference sequence). CDR3 nucleotides: TGCAGTGCTAGAGATTCCCCATTGTCTCCGGGGCCGGGCAAAAACATTCAGTACTTC. Encoded protein: CSARDSPLSPGPGKNIQYF.

This clonotype was counted only a few times. The V and J genes are TRBV6-2 or TRBV6-3 and TRBJ2-7; TRBD2 matches at 10 bases. Looked up from germline, CDR1 is MNHEY and CDR2 is SVGEGT. V shed 6 bases and J 5 bases; nucleotides not matched to a gene: 10. This CDR3 has 15 amino acids. The CDR3, as DNA: TGTGCCAGCAGCCCCCATCTAGCGGGGGCGAACGAGCAGTACTTC. Its translation is CASSPHLAGANEQYF.

This clonotype was picked up a small number of times. The genes are TRBV19 and TRBJ2-1, with D perhaps TRBD1 or TRBD2 (5 bases each). The CDR3 spans 19 residues. The V end was cut by 1 base, the J end by 7 bases, with 26 bases between. Germline V CDR1 and CDR2: LNHDA, SQIVND (reference sequence). CDR3 sequence (DNA): TGTGCCAGTAGTATAGGAGGGACCGAACCGATTTTTATGCGGAATGAGCAGTTCTTC. It translates to CASSIGGTEPIFMRNEQFF.